Listed here are 17 T cell receptor beta chains from one sample, sequenced in a study of T cells in Graves' hyperthyroidism and ophthalmopathy. RNA transcripts yielded amplified TCR beta CDR3 regions. HTBI primers were the set used in a first-round RT-PCR of the TCR CDR3. TCRdb independently ran MiXCR on the multiplex PCR reads; one entry per CDR3 protein. The sample contains roughly 570,000 distinct CDR3 sequences, around 45% of which appear only once. Sequencing used peripheral blood or thyroid tissue (not recorded which). The receptors originated from an adult woman with Graves' disease, either hyperthyroidism or ophthalmopathy (not recorded which).

This clonotype was observed many times. J is TRBJ2-7 and V is TRBV29-1; 7 positions match TRBD2. The V and J ends lost 4 bases and 4 bases, in that order; junction bases with no gene match: 10. Germline lookup yields CDR1 SQVTM and CDR2 ANQGSEA. This CDR3 spans 14 amino acids. CDR3 nucleotide sequence: TGCAGCGTTGGAGAGACTAGCATCCTTTACGAGCAGTACTTC. Amino acid sequence: CSVGETSILYEQYF.

The CDR3 region is CASSWTVRIGTEAFF. The CDR3 DNA reads as TGTGCCAGCAGTTGGACAGTAAGAATCGGGACTGAAGCTTTCTTT. The rearrangement links TRBV28 to TRBJ1-1; D perhaps matches TRBD1 (6 bases). Between the trimmed V and J ends, which lost 4 bases and 5 bases, there was a span of 17 bases. The CDR3 is 15 residues long. Per germline, CDR1 MDHEN and CDR2 SYDVKM.

This clonotype showed up just a few times. J is TRBJ1-1 and V is TRBV28, with D possibly being TRBD1 (5 bases). Germline V CDR1 and CDR2: MDHEN, SYDVKM. The V end lost 5 bases, the J end lost 2 bases, and 12 bases lay between the germline ends. The CDR3 contains 14 residues. CDR3 loop: CASSPPGLNTEAFF. In DNA form, the CDR3 reads TGTGCCAGCAGTCCACCGGGACTTAACACTGAAGCTTTCTTT.

This clonotype was picked up many times. The chain is built from TRBV4-1 and TRBJ2-5; D possibly corresponds to TRBD2 (6 bases). This CDR3 spans 14 amino acids. The germline gives CDR1 MGHRA, CDR2 YSYEKL. Between the trimmed V and J ends, which lost 4 bases and 5 bases, there was a span of 14 bases. CDR3 loop: CASSLLGGAETQYF. The DNA for the CDR3 is TGCGCCAGCAGCCTCCTGGGGGGTGCGGAGACCCAGTACTTC.

V gene TRBV4-1 combines with J gene TRBJ2-2; no firm D call. Germline loops: CDR1 MGHRA, CDR2 YSYEKL. V shed 5 bases and J shed 4 bases, with 14 bases lying between them. CDR3 size: 15 residues. CDR3 nucleotide sequence: TGCGCCAGCAGCTTCACCCAGGAGTTCACCGGGGAGCTGTTTTTT. The encoded protein is CASSFTQEFTGELFF.

This clonotype was recorded many times. A much larger clone differs by one base, so this may be a read error. The CDR3 ends on some other residue instead of the conserved phenylalanine or tryptophan, so this is likely a read error. The chain joins TRBV29-1 to TRBJ1-1; no clear D. Germline CDR1 and CDR2: SQVTM and ANQGSEA. Trimming left V 4 bases short and J 4 bases short, with 10 bases between. This CDR3 contains 12 residues. The CDR3 DNA reads TGCAGCGTTGTCGTCAGCAGCACTGAAGCTTTCCTT. Protein sequence: CSVVVSSTEAFL.

In its sample, this clonotype was seen a few times. The chain links TRBV20-1 to TRBJ1-4, with D possibly TRBD1 on 5 matching bases. This CDR3 spans 14 amino acids. Germline CDR1 reads DFQATT; CDR2 reads SNEGSKA (reference sequence). V gave up 4 bases and J gave up 7 bases, with 16 bases separating them. The CDR3 DNA follows: TGCAGTGCTAAGGTGCCTCAGGGTCGTGAAAAACTGTTTTTT. It encodes CSAKVPQGREKLFF.

This clonotype was seen many times. The chain combines TRBV2 with TRBJ1-5; the D gene is possibly TRBD1 (6 bases). CDR3 length: 17 residues. Germline CDR1 and CDR2: SNHLY and FYNNEI. Trimming left V 8 bases short and J 2 bases short, with 22 bases between. The CDR3, as DNA: TGTGCCAGCCAAAAACAGAAAAGACAGGTGGGCAATCAGCCCCAGCATTTT. Its translation: CASQKQKRQVGNQPQHF.

This clonotype was seen more than once but under ten times. A much more abundant neighbour one base away suggests this may be a read error. The chain has TRBV6-5 and TRBJ1-2; maybe TRBD1 (5 bases). V dropped 6 bases and J dropped 5 bases, with 13 bases sitting between them. The CDR3 covers 13 residues. The germline CDR1 and CDR2 sequences are MNHEY and SVGAGI. The CDR3 DNA reads TGTGCCAGCAGCTCGGACGGGACTTATGGCTACACCTTC. Its protein product is CASSSDGTYGYTF.

This clonotype turned up a few times. V usage is TRBV4-1 and J usage is TRBJ1-6, with TRBD1 as a possible D gene (6 bases). With 1 base removed from V and 0 bases from J, the gap between germline ends came to 16 bases. The CDR3 is made up of 19 amino acids. The germline V gene encodes CDR1 MGHRA and CDR2 YSYEKL. The CDR3: CASSQVLRGGLSYNSPLHF. CDR3 nucleotide sequence: TGCGCCAGCAGCCAAGTGCTCCGAGGGGGGCTCTCCTATAATTCACCCCTCCACTTT.

The rearrangement uses TRBV19 and TRBJ1-5; TRBD1 agrees at 7 bases. V lost 6 bases to trimming and J lost 3 bases; unmatched junction nucleotides: 8. Germline CDR1 is LNHDA and CDR2 is SQIVND (reference sequence). The CDR3 contains 15 residues. In DNA form, the CDR3 reads TGTGCCAGTAGCACCGGGACAGCCTACAATCAGCCCCAGCATTTT. It is translated as CASSTGTAYNQPQHF.

This clonotype occurred many times. This chain uses TRBV12-3 or TRBV12-4 with TRBJ2-7; TRBD1 agrees at 8 bases. CDR3 size: 15 residues. Losses at the gene ends were 4 bases for V and 3 bases for J; bases not matched to a gene: 8. The CDR3 coding sequence is TGTGCCAGCAGTTCGGTCTCGGGACAGGTCTACGAGCAGTACTTC. Translation gives CASSSVSGQVYEQYF.

Note on this clonotype: A much bigger clone sits one base away, suggesting this may be a read error. This chain links TRBV20-1 with TRBJ2-5, with D perhaps matching TRBD1 (5 bases). In germline, CDR1 is DFQATT, CDR2 SNEGSKA (reference sequence). The CDR3 runs to 13 residues. CDR3 protein: CSAETVIQEAQYF. CDR3 DNA: TGCAGTGCAGAGACAGTGATCCAAGAGGCCCAGTACTTC.

This clonotype was seen a handful of times. The chain links TRBV29-1 to TRBJ1-2, with D perhaps matching TRBD1 (6 bases). The CDR3 is 12 amino acids. With 1 base removed from V and 5 bases from J, the gap between germline ends came to 8 bases. Germline V gene data show CDR1 as SQVTM and CDR2 as ANQGSEA. As DNA, the CDR3 is TGCAGCGTTGAAGTAGGGGGGTATGGCTACACCTTC. Translated: CSVEVGGYGYTF.

This clonotype came up many times. CDR3 in amino acids: CSASVSGPLTSEQYF. CDR3 nucleotides: TGCAGTGCTAGTGTATCCGGGCCCTTGACCTCCGAGCAGTACTTC. The V gene is TRBV20-1, the J gene TRBJ2-7, with no clear D. CDR1 and CDR2 (germline): DFQATT, SNEGSKA (reference sequence). Trimming pared 3 bases from V and 6 bases from J, leaving 21 bases between. This CDR3 has 15 residues.

As concerns this clonotype: A clone one base away is much larger, so this may be a read error. This CDR3 reads CASSLVGGRVSETQYF. DNA of the CDR3: TGTGCCAGCAGCTTAGTAGGCGGGAGGGTTTCAGAGACCCAGTACTTC. This chain joins TRBV7-9 and TRBJ2-5, with 9 positions matching TRBD2. Germline CDR1 is SEHNR and CDR2 is FQNEAQ (reference sequence). Trimming took 1 base from V and 4 from J; bases not matched to a gene: 7. The CDR3 is made up of 16 amino acids.

DNA for the CDR3: TGTGCCAGCAGTTACGACAGTCCGACTGAGGCCAACGTCCTGACTTTC. Amino acids: CASSYDSPTEANVLTF. The chain carries TRBV6-5 and TRBJ2-6, with a possible D match to TRBD1 (5 bases). The CDR3 contains 16 residues. Trimming shortened V by 2 bases and J by 6 bases, and 14 bases separated the two germline ends. The germline V gene encodes CDR1 MNHEY and CDR2 SVGAGI.